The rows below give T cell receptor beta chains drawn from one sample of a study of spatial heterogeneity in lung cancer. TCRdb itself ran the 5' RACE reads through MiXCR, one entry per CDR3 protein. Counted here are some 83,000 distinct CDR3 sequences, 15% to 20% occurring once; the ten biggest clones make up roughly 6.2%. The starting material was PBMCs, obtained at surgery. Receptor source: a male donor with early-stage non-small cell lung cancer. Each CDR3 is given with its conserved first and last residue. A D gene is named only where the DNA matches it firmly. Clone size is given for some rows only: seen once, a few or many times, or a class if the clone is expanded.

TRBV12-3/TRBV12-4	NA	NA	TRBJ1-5	CVSTPDLVQPQHF	TGTGTCAGCACCCCCGACCTGGTTCAGCCCCAGCATTTT
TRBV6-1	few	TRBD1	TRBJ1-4	CASSAQGGEKLFF	TGTGCCAGCAGTGCTCAGGGGGGTGAAAAACTGTTTTTT
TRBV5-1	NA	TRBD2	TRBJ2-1	CASSSHPSGTTYNEQFF	TGCGCCAGCAGCTCACACCCTAGCGGGACCACCTACAATGAGCAGTTCTTC
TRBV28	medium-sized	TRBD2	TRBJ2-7	CAIQAGTSKYEQYF	TGTGCCATCCAAGCGGGGACCTCAAAGTACGAGCAGTACTTC
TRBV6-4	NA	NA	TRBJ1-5	CASKRAKGPNQPQHF	TGTGCCAGCAAACGGGCTAAGGGTCCGAATCAGCCCCAGCATTTT
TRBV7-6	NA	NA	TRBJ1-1	CASSLAQGGNTEAFF	TGTGCCAGCAGCTTAGCACAGGGCGGGAACACTGAAGCTTTCTTT
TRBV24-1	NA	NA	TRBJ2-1	CATSGRNEQFF	TGTGCCACCAGTGGACGCAATGAGCAGTTCTTC
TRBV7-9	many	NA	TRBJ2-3	CASSSHGTLSTDTQYF	TGTGCCAGCAGCTCCCACGGGACCCTTAGCACAGATACGCAGTATTTT
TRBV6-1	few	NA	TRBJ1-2	CASSAGDGLYGYTF	TGTGCCAGCAGTGCTGGGGACGGGCTCTATGGCTACACCTTC
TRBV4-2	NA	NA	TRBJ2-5	CASSQLVSETQYF	TGTGCCAGCAGCCAACTAGTCTCTGAGACCCAGTACTTC
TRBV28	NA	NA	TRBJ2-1	CASSSGDSYNEQFF	TGTGCCAGCAGTTCCGGGGATTCCTACAATGAGCAGTTCTTC
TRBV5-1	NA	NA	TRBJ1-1	CASSLLAGSMNTEAFF	TGCGCCAGCAGCTTGCTCGCAGGGTCTATGAACACTGAAGCTTTCTTT
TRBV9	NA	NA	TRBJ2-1	CASSVGTDYNEQFF	TGTGCCAGCAGCGTAGGGACAGATTACAATGAGCAGTTCTTC
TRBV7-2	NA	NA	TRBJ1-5	CASSALAVLGNQPQHF	TGTGCCAGCAGCGCCCTGGCCGTTTTGGGCAATCAGCCCCAGCATTTT
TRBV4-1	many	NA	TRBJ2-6	CASSHRGSGANVLTF	TGCGCCAGCAGCCACAGGGGCTCTGGGGCCAACGTCCTGACTTTC
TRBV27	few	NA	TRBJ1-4	CASSLMAVGEKLFF	TGTGCCAGCAGTTTAATGGCGGTCGGCGAAAAACTGTTTTTT
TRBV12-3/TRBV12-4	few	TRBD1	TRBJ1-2	CATARGQEEGYTF	TGTGCCACCGCGAGGGGACAGGAGGAAGGCTACACCTTC
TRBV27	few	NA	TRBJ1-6	CAPSGGYNSPLHF	TGTGCCCCCTCGGGGGGATATAATTCACCCCTCCACTTT
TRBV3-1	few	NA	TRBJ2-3	CASSQDHLPGDTQYF	TGTGCCAGCAGCCAAGATCATTTACCGGGGGATACGCAGTATTTT
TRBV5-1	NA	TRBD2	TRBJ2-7	CASSLAVASGRALYKQYF	TGCGCCAGCAGCTTGGCCGTGGCTAGCGGGAGGGCCCTCTACAAGCAGTACTTC
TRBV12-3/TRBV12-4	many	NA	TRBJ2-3	CASSSGINTDTQYF	TGTGCCAGCAGTTCCGGGATAAACACAGATACGCAGTATTTT
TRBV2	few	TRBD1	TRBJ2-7	CASGEDREVEQYF	TGTGCCAGCGGAGAAGACAGGGAAGTAGAGCAGTACTTC